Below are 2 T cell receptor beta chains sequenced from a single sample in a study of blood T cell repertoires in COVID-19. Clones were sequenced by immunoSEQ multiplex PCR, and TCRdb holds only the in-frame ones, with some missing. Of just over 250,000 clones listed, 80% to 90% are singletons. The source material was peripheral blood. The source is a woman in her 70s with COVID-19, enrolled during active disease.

The CDR3 spells CASSLAGKNLAQYF. The CDR3 bases are TGTGCCAGCAGCTTAGCGGGAAAGAATCTGGCGCAGTATTTT. This chain joins TRBV9 and TRBJ2-3, with 8 positions matching TRBD2. V lost 4 bases and J lost 10; bases outside the gene matches: 11. Per germline, CDR1 SGDLS and CDR2 YYNGEE. The CDR3 consists of 14 residues.

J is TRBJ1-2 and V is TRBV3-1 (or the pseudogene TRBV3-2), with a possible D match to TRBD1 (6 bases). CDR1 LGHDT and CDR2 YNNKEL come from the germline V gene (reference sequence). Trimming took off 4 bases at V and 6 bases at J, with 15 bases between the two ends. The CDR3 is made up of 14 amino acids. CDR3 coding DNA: TGTGCCAGCAGCCCGACTATGGGGGCGCATGGCTACACCTTC. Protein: CASSPTMGAHGYTF.